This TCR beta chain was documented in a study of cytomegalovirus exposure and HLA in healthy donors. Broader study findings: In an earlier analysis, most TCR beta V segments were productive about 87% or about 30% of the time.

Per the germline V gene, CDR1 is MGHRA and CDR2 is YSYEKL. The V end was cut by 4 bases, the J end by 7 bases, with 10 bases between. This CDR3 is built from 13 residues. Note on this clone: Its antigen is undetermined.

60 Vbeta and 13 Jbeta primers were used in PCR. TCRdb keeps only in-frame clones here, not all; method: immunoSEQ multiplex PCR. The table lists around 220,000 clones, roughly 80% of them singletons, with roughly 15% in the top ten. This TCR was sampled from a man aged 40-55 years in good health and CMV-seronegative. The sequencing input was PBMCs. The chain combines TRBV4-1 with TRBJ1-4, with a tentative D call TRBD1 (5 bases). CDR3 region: CASSRGGGEKLFF. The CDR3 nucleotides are TGCGCCAGCAGCCGCGGGGGGGGTGAAAAACTGTTTTTT.